The 20 T cell receptor beta chains in this list originate from one sample, sequenced in a study of CD8 T cells in Susac syndrome. Random hexamers served to reverse transcribe roughly 0.45 to 1 ug RNA. TCRdb independently ran MiXCR on the immunoSEQ multiplex PCR reads; one entry per CDR3 protein. The table shows hundreds of thousands of distinct CDR3 sequences, with around 96% occurring only once. Source material: CD4+ T cells from PBMCs. These receptors were taken from a human donor with Susac syndrome.

The chain links TRBV12-3 or TRBV12-4 to TRBJ2-5, with D perhaps matching TRBD2 (6 bases). The ends were cut back, 8 bases at V and 0 bases at J, with 25 bases in the middle. The CDR3 has 18 amino acids. The CDR3 DNA is TGTGCCAGCGGACTTGCGATTGGCGGGACCTCGTACCAAGAGACCCAGTACTTC. Encoded protein: CASGLAIGGTSYQETQYF.

V usage is TRBV30 and J usage is TRBJ1-1; D is undetermined. This CDR3 has 13 residues. Trimming shortened V by 2 bases and J by 0 bases, and 7 bases separated the two germline ends. Germline V gene lookup returns CDR1 GTSNPN and CDR2 SVGIG (reference sequence). CDR3 sequence: CAWSLRMNTEAFF. Written as DNA, the CDR3 is TGTGCCTGGAGTCTCAGGATGAACACTGAAGCTTTCTTT. Full variable domain (remainder filled in from reference TRBV30 and TRBJ1-1): SQTIHQWPATLVQPVGSPLSLECTVEGTSNPNLYWYRQAAGRGLQLLFYSVGIGQISSEVPQNLSASRPQDRQFILSSKKLLLSDSGFYLCAWSLRMNTEAFFGQGTRLTVV.

This sequence joins TRBV5-1 and TRBJ1-4, with D maybe TRBD1 (5 bases). The CDR3 totals 14 residues. Trimming shortened V by 0 bases and J by 8 bases, and 11 bases separated the two germline ends. CDR1 is SGHRS, CDR2 YFSETQ, per germline. The DNA of the CDR3 is TGCGCCAGCAGCTTGGTGCAGGGTGAAGAAAAACTGTTTTTT. Protein: CASSLVQGEEKLFF.

In DNA form, the CDR3 reads TGTGCCAGCAGCCAAGATCTTGGCGGGTCGGGGCAGTTCTTC. Amino acid sequence: CASSQDLGGSGQFF. The chain combines TRBV14 with TRBJ2-1, with a weak D call TRBD2 (5 bases). Germline CDR1 and CDR2: SGHDN and FVKESK. This CDR3 is built from 14 residues. Deletions cut 0 bases from V and 12 bases from J, with 15 bases between.

J is TRBJ2-7 and V is TRBV4-1; tentatively, D is TRBD2 (6 bases). The CDR3 extends over 13 amino acids. Trimming took off 4 bases at V and 7 bases at J, with 14 bases between the two ends. Germline assignment: CDR1 MGHRA and CDR2 YSYEKL. The CDR3 sequence is CASSLGGDREQYF. The CDR3, as DNA: TGCGCCAGCAGCCTCGGCGGGGACCGGGAGCAGTACTTC.

The J gene is TRBJ2-7, the V gene TRBV5-1, with D perhaps TRBD2 (6 bases). CDR1 and CDR2 (germline): SGHRS, YFSETQ. V dropped 4 bases and J dropped 5 bases, with 19 bases sitting between them. The CDR3 totals 15 residues. CDR3: CASSRLDGDFHEQYF. The CDR3, as DNA: TGCGCCAGCAGCAGACTAGACGGGGATTTCCACGAGCAGTACTTC. The entire variable domain, with the rest obtained from reference TRBV5-1 and TRBJ2-7, is as follows: KAGVTQTPRYLIKTRGQQVTLSCSPISGHRSVSWYQQTPGQGLQFLFEYFSETQRNKGNFPGRFSGRQFSNSRSEMNVSTLELGDSALYLCASSRLDGDFHEQYFGPGTRLTVT.

This rearrangement joins TRBV7-9 to TRBJ2-3; 14 nucleotides align to TRBD2. Trimming removed 8 bases from V and 0 bases from J; junction bases left unmatched: 7. Per the germline V gene, CDR1 is SEHNR and CDR2 is FQNEAQ (reference sequence). This CDR3 has 17 amino acids. The CDR3 reads CASGGTSGRPSTDTQYF. In nucleotides, the CDR3 is TGTGCCAGCGGAGGGACTAGCGGGAGACCAAGCACAGATACGCAGTATTTT.

The chain has TRBV28 and TRBJ1-3; D is undetermined. Trimming took off 7 bases at V and 4 bases at J, with 8 bases between the two ends. Germline lookup yields CDR1 MDHEN and CDR2 SYDVKM. The CDR3 length is 12 residues. The CDR3 reads CASKIKGNTIYF. The DNA for the CDR3 is TGTGCCAGCAAAATCAAAGGAAACACCATATATTTT.

This chain joins TRBV5-1 and TRBJ2-6, with D unresolved. This CDR3 comprises 14 residues. Germline V CDR1 and CDR2: SGHRS, YFSETQ. The germline V and J ends were trimmed by 1 base and 2 bases, with 4 bases remaining between them. CDR3 coding DNA: TGCGCCAGCAGCTTGCTTACTGGGGCCAACGTCCTGACTTTC. Protein product: CASSLLTGANVLTF.

CDR3 residues: CASSPPDFGANVLTF. DNA for the CDR3: TGTGCCAGCTCACCACCAGACTTTGGGGCCAACGTCCTGACTTTC. The chain combines TRBV18 with TRBJ2-6; the D is unclear. Germline V CDR1 and CDR2: KGHSH, LQKENI. This CDR3 contains 15 residues. Trimming stripped 0 bases from V and 3 bases from J, with 6 bases between.

J is TRBJ2-6 and V is TRBV4-2; 9 nucleotides match TRBD1. Germline-derived CDR1 and CDR2 are LGHNA and YNFKEQ. V was clipped by 4 bases and J by 1 base; unmatched bases: 5. The CDR3 runs 17 residues. As DNA, the CDR3 is TGTGCCAGCAGCCCTGCCGGGACAGGGTCTGGGGCCAACGTCCTGACTTTC. This gives the protein CASSPAGTGSGANVLTF.

This chain uses TRBV20-1 with TRBJ2-7, with TRBD2 matching 11 bases. The germline V gene encodes CDR1 DFQATT and CDR2 SNEGSKA (reference sequence). This CDR3 region has 17 residues. The V segment lost 0 bases and the J segment 2 bases; nucleotides outside the gene matches: 9. CDR3 DNA sequence: TGCAGTGCTAGAGATCGGCTAGCGGGAGGTTTCCCCTACGAGCAGTACTTC. This codes for CSARDRLAGGFPYEQYF.

In DNA, the CDR3 is TGTGCCAGCAGAGCGGGACAGGGGATTGGAGATACGCAGTATTTT. It translates to CASRAGQGIGDTQYF. The V gene is TRBV9, the J gene TRBJ2-3; 10 bases map to TRBD1. The CDR3 has 15 residues. The trim removed 5 bases at V and 5 bases at J, leaving 8 bases unmatched. Germline V gene sequence: CDR1 SGDLS, CDR2 YYNGEE.

V gene TRBV29-1 combines with J gene TRBJ1-2, with TRBD1 as a possible D gene (5 bases). Germline CDR1 SQVTM, CDR2 ANQGSEA. The CDR3 totals 13 residues. Trimming removed 3 bases from V and 5 bases from J, with 13 bases in between. CDR3 coding DNA: TGCAGCGTTGATGGGCAGGGTGTATATGGCTACACCTTC. Its protein product is CSVDGQGVYGYTF.

CDR3 nucleotides: TGCGCCAGCAGCTTGGAACGACCAGATACGCAGTATTTT. Its translation: CASSLERPDTQYF. The chain uses TRBV5-1 and TRBJ2-3; D is uncertain. Germline CDR1 SGHRS, CDR2 YFSETQ. The CDR3 spans 13 residues. Trimming took 0 bases from V and 4 from J, leaving 6 bases between them.

The V and J genes are TRBV25-1 and TRBJ2-1, with a possible D match to TRBD2 (6 bases). V lost 7 bases and J 3 bases, leaving 16 bases between the germline ends. The CDR3 consists of 15 residues. Germline CDR1 MGHDK, CDR2 SYGVNS. The CDR3 DNA is TGTGCCAGCACCCCTTCCGGGAGCTTCTACAATGAGCAGTTCTTC. This codes for CASTPSGSFYNEQFF. The full variable domain, rest sourced from reference TRBV25-1 and TRBJ2-1, is EADIYQTPRYLVIGTGKKITLECSQTMGHDKMYWYQQDPGMELHLIHYSYGVNSTEKGDLSSESTVSRIRTEHFPLTLESARPSHTSQYLCASTPSGSFYNEQFFGPGTRLTVL.

This clonotype was counted once. The V gene is TRBV12-3 or TRBV12-4, the J gene TRBJ2-2; D possibly matches TRBD1 or TRBD2 (5 bases each). The CDR3 is made up of 13 amino acids. V shed 6 bases and J shed 5 bases, with 10 bases lying between them. In nucleotides, the CDR3 is TGTGCCAGCAGAACCGGGACGACCGGGGAGCTGTTTTTT. Translating gives CASRTGTTGELFF.

J is TRBJ2-7 and V is TRBV12-3 or TRBV12-4; TRBD2 aligns across 16 bases. The V gene end was trimmed by 7 bases and the J gene end by 3 bases; junction bases not matched to a gene: 9. This CDR3 comprises 17 residues. The CDR3 loop reads CASTRGLAGGFLYEQYF. The CDR3 DNA is TGTGCCAGCACCCGGGGACTAGCGGGAGGGTTTCTCTACGAGCAGTACTTC.

The genes are TRBV20-1 and TRBJ1-1; D is ambiguous. Trimming cost V 2 bases and J 6 bases, with 19 bases left between them. Looked up from germline, CDR1 is DFQATT and CDR2 is SNEGSKA (reference sequence). The length of the CDR3 is 15 residues. CDR3 residues: CSARFGGRVVAEAFF. CDR3 DNA sequence: TGCAGTGCTAGATTCGGCGGTAGGGTTGTCGCTGAAGCTTTCTTT.

The chain has TRBV5-1 and TRBJ2-5; D is possibly TRBD1 (5 bases). This CDR3 region has 14 residues. V shed 1 base and J shed 5 bases, with 12 bases lying between them. Germline V gives CDR1 SGHRS, CDR2 YFSETQ. The CDR3 here is CASSLLGALETQYF. In DNA form, the CDR3 reads TGCGCCAGCAGCTTGTTAGGGGCCCTTGAGACCCAGTACTTC.